The 20 T cell receptor beta chains below were found in one sample sequenced in a study of shared clonotypes between healthy human individuals. TCRdb's copy holds only in-frame clones and misses some; the assay was immunoSEQ multiplex PCR. The repertoire holds 2 million to 2.5 million clones, with approximately 95% as singletons. What was sequenced was naive CD4+ T cells sorted from blood. Described subset: CD45RA+ positively selected. The receptors were gathered from a man aged 18 to 35 in good health.

Remarks on this clone: Other DNA sequences in this sample translate to the same CDR3. This sequence joins TRBV5-6 and TRBJ1-1; D remains unclear. Looked up from germline, CDR1 is SGHDT and CDR2 is YYEEEE. V lost 1 base and J 0 bases, leaving 7 bases between the germline ends. The CDR3 loop spans 14 amino acids. This CDR3 reads CASSLRRLNTEAFF. CDR3 DNA sequence: TGTGCCAGCAGCTTGCGTCGGTTGAACACTGAAGCTTTCTTT.

Regarding this clone: Other DNA sequences in this specimen translate into the identical CDR3. The chain employs TRBV19 and TRBJ1-6; a possible D gene is TRBD1 (5 bases). V was pared by 5 bases and J by 7 bases, with 9 bases between. This CDR3 comprises 13 residues. Looked up from germline, CDR1 is LNHDA and CDR2 is SQIVND (reference sequence). The CDR3, as DNA: TGTGCCAGTAGTGGGGGGGGGAATTCACCCCTCCACTTT. Amino acid sequence: CASSGGGNSPLHF.

The chain joins TRBV6-5 to TRBJ2-7; maybe TRBD1 (6 bases). Per germline, CDR1 MNHEY and CDR2 SVGAGI. V lost 4 bases and J lost 2, with 18 bases in between. The CDR3 sequence is 16 residues long. CDR3 region: CASSSHQRAGAYEQYF. In DNA, the CDR3 is TGTGCCAGCAGTTCACATCAAAGGGCAGGGGCCTACGAGCAGTACTTC.

The chain couples TRBV30 to TRBJ1-5; TRBD1 might be the D (5 bases). CDR1 and CDR2 from the germline V gene are GTSNPN and SVGIG (reference sequence). V was shortened by 0 bases and J by 2 bases, with 20 bases between the two germline ends. The CDR3 is 18 amino acids. Here the CDR3 reads CAWSVPDSLGGRNQPQHF. In nucleotides, the CDR3 is TGTGCCTGGAGTGTACCCGACAGCCTTGGTGGACGCAATCAGCCCCAGCATTTT.

The genes are TRBV5-4 and TRBJ2-2, with D possibly matching TRBD1 (7 bases). This CDR3 is built from 16 residues. CDR1 and CDR2 (germline): SGHNT, YYREEE (reference sequence). V lost 4 bases and J 5 bases, leaving 18 bases between the germline ends. The CDR3 here is CASSDAGQRITGELFF. The CDR3 nucleotides are TGTGCCAGCAGCGATGCGGGACAGAGAATTACCGGGGAGCTGTTTTTT.

The V call is TRBV10-3, the J call TRBJ2-7; 8 positions agree with TRBD1. The CDR3 sequence is 13 residues long. The germline gives CDR1 ENHRY, CDR2 SYGVKD. The junction had 9 bases not matched to a gene; V was cut back by 10 bases and J by 4 bases. The CDR3 DNA sequence: TGTGCCACCGGGACAGGCACCTCGTACGAGCAGTACTTC. Encoded protein: CATGTGTSYEQYF.

V usage is TRBV6-6 and J usage is TRBJ2-7; no clear D gene. The CDR3 totals 15 residues. V was pared by 5 bases and J by 5 bases, with 19 bases between. Germline V CDR1 and CDR2: MNHNY, SVGAGI (reference sequence). The CDR3 DNA reads TGTGCCAGCAGTCCCCAGGCCGCAGGCAAGGACGAGCAGTACTTC. It yields the protein CASSPQAAGKDEQYF.

The chain links TRBV5-1 to TRBJ1-5; TRBD1 matches 11 bases. The CDR3 runs 16 residues. Germline V CDR1 and CDR2: SGHRS, YFSETQ. V lost 4 bases and J lost 10; bases outside the gene matches: 13. CDR3 region: CASSPEDRGPREPQHF. For the CDR3, the DNA is TGCGCCAGCAGCCCTGAGGACAGGGGGCCCCGGGAACCCCAGCATTTT.

J is TRBJ1-2 and V is TRBV4-1; unclear D gene. Trimming pared 1 base from V and 8 bases from J, leaving 20 bases between. CDR3 length: 16 residues. CDR1 is MGHRA, CDR2 YSYEKL, per germline. CDR3 in DNA: TGCGCCAGCAGCCAAGGGCCACCAAGTCTTCGGTCGGGCTACACCTTC. This encodes CASSQGPPSLRSGYTF.

The chain couples TRBV6-5 to TRBJ1-6; D gene unclear. Per the germline V gene, CDR1 is MNHEY and CDR2 is SVGAGI. CDR3 length: 16 residues. Between the trimmed V and J ends, which lost 0 bases and 2 bases, there was a span of 8 bases. The CDR3 DNA follows: TGTGCCAGCAGTTACTCGCAGAGGCCCTATAATTCACCCCTCCACTTT. Translated: CASSYSQRPYNSPLHF.

The genes are TRBV18 and TRBJ2-1, with D unresolved. CDR1 KGHSH and CDR2 LQKENI come from the germline V gene. V was pared by 2 bases and J by 11 bases, with 19 bases between. The CDR3 sequence is 15 residues long. The CDR3 bases are TGTGCCAGCTCACCAACGATACTGGATTTGAGGAAGCAGTTCTTC. Encoded protein: CASSPTILDLRKQFF.

V usage is TRBV7-2 and J usage is TRBJ2-1; a possible D gene is TRBD1 (6 bases). Per the germline V gene, CDR1 is SGHTA and CDR2 is FQGNSA. V was trimmed by 5 bases and J by 7 bases, leaving 18 bases between them. The CDR3 totals 15 residues. CDR3: CASSPDRLALNEQFF. Here the CDR3 DNA reads TGTGCCAGCAGCCCAGACAGGCTAGCATTGAATGAGCAGTTCTTC.

This chain connects TRBV7-2 to TRBJ2-1, with TRBD2 identical over 8 bases. V lost 1 base to trimming and J lost 8 bases; unmatched junction nucleotides: 7. The germline V gene encodes CDR1 SGHTA and CDR2 FQGNSA. This CDR3 is 15 amino acids long. CDR3 coding DNA: TGTGCCAGCAGCTTAGAGGCAGCGGGAGCCCATGAGCAGTTCTTC. Its protein product is CASSLEAAGAHEQFF.

This chain uses TRBV5-4 with TRBJ2-2, with TRBD2 identical over 8 bases. After removal of 2 bases from V and 5 bases from J, the junction contained 2 bases not matched to a gene. CDR1 and CDR2 (germline): SGHNT, YYREEE (reference sequence). The CDR3 contains 14 residues. CDR3 nucleotides: TGTGCCAGCAGCTTCCCGGGAGGGACCGGGGAGCTGTTTTTT. As protein: CASSFPGGTGELFF.

The V gene is TRBV5-6, the J gene TRBJ1-1; D not resolved. The V gene's germline CDR1 is SGHDT and CDR2 YYEEEE. This CDR3 region has 14 residues. The V gene lost 7 bases and the J gene lost 1 base, with 14 bases spanning the gap. CDR3 in amino acids: CASVIRQANTEAFF. CDR3 bases: TGTGCCAGCGTAATCAGGCAGGCGAACACTGAAGCTTTCTTT. The full variable domain, with the rest looked up from reference TRBV5-6 and TRBJ1-1, is DAGVTQSPTHLIKTRGQQVTLRCSPKSGHDTVSWYQQALGQGPQFIFQYYEEEERQRGNFPDRFSGHQFPNYSSELNVNALLLGDSALYLCASVIRQANTEAFFGQGTRLTVV.

The chain combines TRBV5-1 with TRBJ1-4, with 10 bases lining up with TRBD1. This CDR3 contains 15 residues. Per the germline V gene, CDR1 is SGHRS and CDR2 is YFSETQ. V gave up 4 bases and J gave up 7 bases; unmatched junction bases: 7. The CDR3 bases are TGCGCCAGCAGCCCCCAGGACAGGGGGGGTGAAAAACTGTTTTTT. Translated: CASSPQDRGGEKLFF.

This sequence joins TRBV5-5 and TRBJ1-2; 7 bases fit TRBD1. V dropped 0 bases and J dropped 8; count of bases not matched to a gene: 10. Germline CDR1 SGHKS, CDR2 YYEKEE (reference sequence). The CDR3 has 15 amino acids. CDR3 sequence: CASSLEQGTVVGYTF. The CDR3 nucleotides are TGTGCCAGCAGCTTGGAACAGGGGACAGTCGTCGGCTACACCTTC.

On this clone: Other nucleotide sequences from this sample produce the same CDR3. The CDR3 sequence is CASSYSTGQAFF. Written as DNA, the CDR3 is TGTGCCAGCAGTTACTCGACAGGGCAAGCTTTCTTT. The genes are TRBV6-5 and TRBJ1-1, with 7 bases identical to TRBD1. Germline V gives CDR1 MNHEY, CDR2 SVGAGI. Losses at the gene ends were 0 bases for V and 9 bases for J; bases not matched to a gene: 1. The CDR3 covers 12 residues.

The V and J genes are TRBV28 and TRBJ1-4; D call uncertain. Trimming left V 7 bases short and J 4 bases short, with 10 bases between. Germline V gene data show CDR1 as MDHEN and CDR2 as SYDVKM. The CDR3 spans 13 residues. The CDR3 nucleotides are TGTGCCAGCATGCTCGGCGATAATGAAAAACTGTTTTTT. It translates to CASMLGDNEKLFF.

The genes are TRBV4-2 and TRBJ2-2; perhaps TRBD2 as D (5 bases). V was pared by 4 bases and J by 1 base, with 7 bases between. CDR1 is LGHNA and CDR2 is YNFKEQ in the germline V gene. The CDR3 length is 14 residues. The CDR3 DNA is TGTGCCAGCAGCCCAACTAGGAACACCGGGGAGCTGTTTTTT. Translation gives CASSPTRNTGELFF.